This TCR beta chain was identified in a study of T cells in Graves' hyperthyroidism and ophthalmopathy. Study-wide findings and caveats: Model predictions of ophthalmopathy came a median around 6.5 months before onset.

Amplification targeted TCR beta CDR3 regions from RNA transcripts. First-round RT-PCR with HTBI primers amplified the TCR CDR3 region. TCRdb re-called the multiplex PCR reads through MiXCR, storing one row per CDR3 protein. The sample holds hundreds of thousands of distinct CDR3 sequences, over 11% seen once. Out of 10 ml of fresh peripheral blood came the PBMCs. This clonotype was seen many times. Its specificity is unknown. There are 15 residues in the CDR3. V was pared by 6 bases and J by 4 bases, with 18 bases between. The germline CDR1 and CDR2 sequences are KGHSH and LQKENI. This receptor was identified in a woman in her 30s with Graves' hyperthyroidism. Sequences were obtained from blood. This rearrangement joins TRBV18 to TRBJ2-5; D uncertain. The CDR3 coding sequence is TGTGCCAGCTCCACCGGCGATTTGGGGTCAGAGACCCAGTACTTC. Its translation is CASSTGDLGSETQYF.